Listed below are T cell receptor beta chains from one sample, sequenced in a study of T-cell memory formation after mild COVID-19. A single record per CDR3 protein comes from TCRdb applying MiXCR to the 5' RACE reads. The table has approximately 110,000 distinct CDR3 sequences, approximately 21% seen once. The sequenced sample was PBMCs or a T cell subset sorted from them (not recorded which). These receptors were obtained from a man between 18 and 35 years old who had mild COVID-19 (a few samples of this study predate the infection). Cell type and time point are not known. Each CDR3 is given with its conserved first and last residue. The D gene is left open where the match is weak. Not every row has a clone size; where given, it reads once, few, many or a size class.

abundance,j_gene,v_gene,d_gene,CDR3aa,CDR3nt
-,TRBJ1-6,TRBV4-1,-,CASSQVTGNNYSPLHF,TGCGCCAGCAGCCAAGTCACAGGGAACAATTATTCACCCCTCCACTTT
few,TRBJ1-2,TRBV20-1,-,CSARNPKGNYGYTF,TGCAGTGCTAGAAATCCGAAGGGGAACTATGGCTACACCTTC
-,TRBJ2-3,TRBV6-5,-,CASSSLPQGEEGTDTQYF,TGTGCCAGCAGTTCTCTCCCCCAGGGAGAAGAGGGGACAGATACGCAGTATTTT
few,TRBJ1-4,TRBV7-9,-,CASSTSTGPGLFF,TGTGCCAGCAGCACGTCGACAGGCCCCGGGCTGTTTTTT
-,TRBJ1-2,TRBV15,-,CATSRDDGGRDYGYTF,TGTGCCACCAGCAGAGATGACGGGGGCAGGGACTATGGCTACACCTTC
-,TRBJ2-7,TRBV10-2,TRBD2,CASSESRLAREQYF,TGCGCCAGCAGTGAGTCCAGACTAGCGAGGGAGCAGTACTTC
-,TRBJ2-2,TRBV5-6,-,CASSLDRVFHTGELFF,TGTGCCAGCAGCTTGGACAGGGTTTTTCACACCGGGGAGCTGTTTTTT
-,TRBJ2-1,TRBV6-5,-,CASSSRGDEQFF,TGTGCCAGCAGTTCAAGGGGGGATGAGCAGTTCTTC
many,TRBJ1-4,TRBV7-9,-,CASSLVVPDPLHLATNEKLFF,TGTGCCAGCAGCTTAGTGGTCCCAGATCCTTTACACCTTGCAACTAATGAAAAACTGTTTTTT
-,TRBJ2-2,TRBV2,TRBD1,CASTQGELSTGELFF,TGTGCCAGCACCCAGGGGGAACTCTCAACCGGGGAGCTGTTTTTT
-,TRBJ2-1,TRBV27,-,CASSLLAGVYNEQFF,TGTGCCAGCAGTTTATTGGCGGGCGTCTACAATGAGCAGTTCTTC
-,TRBJ2-2,TRBV12-3/TRBV12-4,TRBD2,CASSDSRTSGDPNTGELFF,TGTGCCAGCAGTGATAGCCGGACTAGCGGGGATCCGAACACCGGGGAGCTGTTTTTT
few,TRBJ1-1,TRBV7-9,-,CASRPWTDTEAFF,TGTGCCAGCAGACCCTGGACAGACACTGAAGCTTTCTTT
-,TRBJ1-5,TRBV19,TRBD1,CASKRGQINQPQHF,TGTGCCAGTAAGAGGGGACAGATTAATCAGCCCCAGCATTTT
once,TRBJ2-5,TRBV24-1,-,CATSETGRETQYF,TGTGCCACCAGTGAAACAGGGCGGGAGACCCAGTACTTC
-,TRBJ1-2,TRBV15,-,CATSRDLMSENYGYTF,TGTGCCACCAGCAGAGATCTTATGTCCGAAAACTATGGCTACACCTTC
-,TRBJ2-3,TRBV7-3,TRBD1,CASSLVRTGEGDTQYF,TGTGCCAGCAGCTTAGTAAGGACAGGGGAGGGAGATACGCAGTATTTT
-,TRBJ1-4,TRBV4-3,-,CASSQAAATGEKLFF,TGCGCCAGCAGCCAAGCGGCGGCGACGGGGGAAAAACTGTTTTTT
many,TRBJ2-3,TRBV6-4,TRBD1,CASSDGQGADTQYF,TGTGCCAGCAGTGACGGACAGGGGGCAGATACGCAGTATTTT
many,TRBJ2-1,TRBV29-1,-,CSGSVEAGGEQFF,TGCAGCGGTTCGGTGGAGGCTGGCGGTGAGCAGTTCTTC
-,TRBJ2-1,TRBV20-1,TRBD2,CSARELAGGSDEQFF,TGCAGTGCTAGAGAGCTAGCGGGGGGATCAGATGAGCAGTTCTTC
-,TRBJ2-3,TRBV20-1,-,CSASVWQASTDTQYF,TGCAGTGCTAGCGTTTGGCAAGCTAGCACAGATACGCAGTATTTT
-,TRBJ2-1,TRBV5-1,-,CASSSDLGGLQDEQFF,TGCGCCAGCAGCTCGGACCTAGGGGGTCTACAGGATGAGCAGTTCTTC
-,TRBJ2-4,TRBV6-5,-,CASSYSSPRDIQYF,TGTGCCAGCAGTTACTCGAGTCCAAGGGACATTCAGTACTTC
-,TRBJ2-3,TRBV6-2/TRBV6-3,-,CASSPGPDAYTDTQYF,TGTGCCAGCAGCCCGGGGCCCGACGCTTACACAGATACGCAGTATTTT
-,TRBJ2-1,TRBV29-1,TRBD2,CSVEDSQRGLYNEQFF,TGCAGCGTTGAAGATTCCCAGCGGGGGCTATACAATGAGCAGTTCTTC
-,TRBJ2-2,TRBV12-3/TRBV12-4,TRBD1,CASSLFGQGEAGELFF,TGTGCCAGCAGTCTATTCGGACAGGGTGAAGCCGGGGAGCTGTTTTTT
-,TRBJ2-5,TRBV20-1,-,CSARDWFAEEQETQYF,TGCAGTGCTAGAGATTGGTTCGCAGAGGAGCAAGAGACCCAGTACTTC
-,TRBJ1-5,TRBV7-9,-,CASSLNSLQPQHF,TGTGCCAGCAGCTTAAACAGCCTTCAGCCCCAGCATTTT
few,TRBJ2-1,TRBV12-3/TRBV12-4,-,CASRSAGLEQFF,TGTGCCAGCAGATCCGCGGGACTTGAGCAGTTCTTC
few,TRBJ2-2,TRBV7-9,-,CASSLQDYATGELFF,TGTGCCAGCAGCTTACAGGATTACGCCACCGGGGAGCTGTTTTTT
-,TRBJ2-3,TRBV9,-,CASSGGRGGTDTQYF,TGTGCCAGCAGCGGTGGCCGGGGCGGTACAGATACGCAGTATTTT
few,TRBJ2-2,TRBV7-3,TRBD2,CASSSPGGYRTGELFF,TGTGCCAGCAGCTCCCCCGGGGGGTACCGCACCGGGGAGCTGTTTTTT
-,TRBJ2-5,TRBV24-1,-,CATRGAGWQETQYF,TGTGCCACCAGGGGTGCAGGGTGGCAAGAGACCCAGTACTTC
-,TRBJ2-3,TRBV27,-,CASSSIGSSGYTDTQYF,TGTGCCAGCAGTTCCATCGGGAGTAGCGGATACACAGATACGCAGTATTTT
few,TRBJ2-7,TRBV27,-,CASSFSGNEQYF,TGTGCCAGCAGTTTCTCTGGAAACGAGCAGTACTTC
few,TRBJ2-2,TRBV5-4,TRBD1,CASSSTGHLPGELFF,TGTGCCAGCAGCTCGACAGGGCACCTCCCCGGGGAGCTGTTTTTT
-,TRBJ2-1,TRBV5-5,TRBD2,CASSLSGGAPEQFF,TGTGCCAGCAGCTTGAGCGGGGGGGCCCCTGAGCAGTTCTTC
few,TRBJ2-2,TRBV29-1,-,CSVASHLGFSGELFF,TGCAGCGTTGCCAGTCATTTAGGCTTCTCCGGGGAGCTGTTTTTT
many,TRBJ2-3,TRBV7-9,TRBD2,CASSSSGTSGPTDTQYF,TGTGCCAGCAGCAGCAGCGGGACTAGCGGGCCCACAGATACGCAGTATTTT
-,TRBJ1-5,TRBV6-1,-,CASSDWEGGNQPQHF,TGTGCCAGCAGTGATTGGGAAGGGGGGAATCAGCCCCAGCATTTT
-,TRBJ2-5,TRBV27,-,CASSTGAQIPYF,TGTGCCAGCAGTACCGGGGCCCAGATTCCGTACTTC
few,TRBJ2-3,TRBV7-9,TRBD2,CASSPGVTSGLDTQYF,TGTGCCAGCAGCCCAGGAGTTACTAGCGGCCTGGATACGCAGTATTTT
few,TRBJ2-5,TRBV4-1,-,CASSVRDQETQYF,TGCGCCAGCAGCGTTCGGGATCAAGAGACCCAGTACTTC
-,TRBJ2-2,TRBV6-4,-,CASSDRTGNTGELFF,TGTGCCAGCAGTGACCGGACGGGGAACACCGGGGAGCTGTTTTTT